The rows below give T cell receptor beta chains drawn from one sample of a study of T cell responses to AZD1222 COVID-19 vaccine. Clones were sequenced by immunoSEQ multiplex PCR, and TCRdb holds only the in-frame ones, with some missing. In the table there are about 140,000 clones, over 85% of which are singletons. Source: peripheral blood, taken on day 0 of AZD1222 vaccination. These receptors all stem from an adult in good health. Each CDR3 is given with its conserved first and last residue. Fields, in order: D gene, V gene, J gene, clone size, CDR3 DNA, CDR3 protein. A D gene is named only where the DNA matches it firmly. Size is stated for part of the rows, as once, few or many counts, or as a class when the clone is expanded.

TRBD1	TRBV6-5	TRBJ1-1	once	TGTGCCAGCAGGGGACAGTCCCAGTGGGTCACTGAAGCTTTCTTT	CASRGQSQWVTEAFF
-	TRBV28	TRBJ1-5	-	TGTGCCAGCAGTTCCCGATTATCGACAGGTCCAAGTGGGCCCCAGCATTTT	CASSSRLSTGPSGPQHF
TRBD1	TRBV9	TRBJ1-4	-	TGTGCCAGCAGCCGACAGGGAGGGAATGAAAAACTGTTTTTT	CASSRQGGNEKLFF
-	TRBV18	TRBJ2-7	-	TGTGCCAGCTCCCCGGCGACTGTCTACGAGCAGTACTTC	CASSPATVYEQYF
-	TRBV6-5	TRBJ1-3	-	TGTGCCAGCAGTTACTCCCCCAGGAGGGACACCATATATTTT	CASSYSPRRDTIYF
TRBD1	TRBV9	TRBJ1-2	-	TGTGCCAGCAGTGAAGCAGATGGACAGGATAAGTATGGCTACACCTTC	CASSEADGQDKYGYTF
-	TRBV7-9	TRBJ2-5	once	TGTGCCAGCAGCTGGCTTCAATTACAAGCCCGACAAGAGACCCAGTACTTC	CASSWLQLQARQETQYF
TRBD1	TRBV3-1/TRBV3-2	TRBJ1-1	-	TGTGCCAGCAGCCCGACAGGGTCCATTGAAGCTTTCTTT	CASSPTGSIEAFF
-	TRBV15	TRBJ1-4	-	TGTGCCACCAGTTCGACAGGTCCCGGAGGGGAAAAACTGTTTTTT	CATSSTGPGGEKLFF
-	TRBV5-1	TRBJ2-4	once	TGCGCCAGCAGGTCCTCGGGGGGCGAAGAAAACATTCAGTACTTC	CASRSSGGEENIQYF
TRBD1	TRBV7-8	TRBJ2-3	-	TGTGCCAGCAGCTCCCGGGACAGGGCGTTAGATACGCAGTATTTT	CASSSRDRALDTQYF